Sequencing of this T cell receptor (beta chain) was carried out in a study of cytomegalovirus exposure and HLA in healthy donors. Study conclusions and caveats: A few CMV-associated chains were confirmed in vitro to be specific for CMV antigens. Researchers reported in a later analysis that common viral pathogens appeared linked to several top clusters. Earlier analysis found most TCR beta V segments productive about 87% or about 30% of the time.

In the case of this clone: The antigen is undetermined.

Trimming removed 7 bases from V and 9 bases from J; junction bases left unmatched: 6. The CDR3 has 13 residues. In germline, CDR1 is MDHEN, CDR2 SYDVKM. PCR amplification relied on 60 Vbeta primers (plus 13 Jbeta primers). Profiling relied on immunoSEQ multiplex PCR, and the TCRdb table lists in-frame clones only, not all of them. The sample has some 150,000 clones, around 82% seen once. Sequencing used PBMCs. V and J are TRBV28 and TRBJ1-6, with 7 bases matching TRBD1. This clonotype originated in a male donor in good health and CMV-seronegative. CDR3 in amino acids: CASMASGGSPLHF. The CDR3 DNA follows: TGTGCCAGCATGGCGTCAGGGGGTTCACCCCTCCACTTT. Complete variable domain (other parts from reference TRBV28 and TRBJ1-6): DVKVTQSSRYLVKRTGEKVFLECVQDMDHENMFWYRQDPGLGLRLIYFSYDVKMKEKGDIPEGYSVSREKKERFSLILESASTNQTSMYLCASMASGGSPLHFGNGTRLTVT.